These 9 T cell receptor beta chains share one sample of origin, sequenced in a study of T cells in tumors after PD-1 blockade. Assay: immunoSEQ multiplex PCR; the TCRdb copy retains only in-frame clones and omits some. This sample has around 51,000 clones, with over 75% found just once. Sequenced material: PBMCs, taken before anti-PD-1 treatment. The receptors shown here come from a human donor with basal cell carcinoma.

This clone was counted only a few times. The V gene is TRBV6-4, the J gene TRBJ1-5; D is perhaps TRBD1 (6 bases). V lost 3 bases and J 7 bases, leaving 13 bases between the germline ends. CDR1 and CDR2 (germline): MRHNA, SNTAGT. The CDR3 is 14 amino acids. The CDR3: CASSEQGPGQPQHF. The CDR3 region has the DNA TGTGCCAGCAGTGAACAGGGTCCGGGCCAGCCCCAGCATTTT.

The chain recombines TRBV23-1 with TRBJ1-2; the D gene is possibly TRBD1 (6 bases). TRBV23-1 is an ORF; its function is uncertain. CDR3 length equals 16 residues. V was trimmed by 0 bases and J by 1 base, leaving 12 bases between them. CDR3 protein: CASSQSQGLFNYGYTF. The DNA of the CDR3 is TGCGCCAGCAGTCAATCCCAGGGGCTTTTTAACTATGGCTACACCTTC.

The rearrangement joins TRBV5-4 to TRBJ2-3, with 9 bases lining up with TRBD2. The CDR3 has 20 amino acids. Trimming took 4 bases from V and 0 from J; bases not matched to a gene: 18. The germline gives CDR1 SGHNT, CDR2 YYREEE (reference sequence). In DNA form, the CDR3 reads TGTGCCAGCAGCCGAGGGGGGAGAGCGGGGGGAACCACTAGCACAGATACGCAGTATTTT. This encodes CASSRGGRAGGTTSTDTQYF.

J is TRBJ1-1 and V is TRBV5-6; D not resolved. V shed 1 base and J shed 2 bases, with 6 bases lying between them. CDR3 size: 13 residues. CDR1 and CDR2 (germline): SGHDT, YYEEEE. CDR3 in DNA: TGTGCCAGCAGCTTGACAGCTAACACTGAAGCTTTCTTT. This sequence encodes CASSLTANTEAFF.

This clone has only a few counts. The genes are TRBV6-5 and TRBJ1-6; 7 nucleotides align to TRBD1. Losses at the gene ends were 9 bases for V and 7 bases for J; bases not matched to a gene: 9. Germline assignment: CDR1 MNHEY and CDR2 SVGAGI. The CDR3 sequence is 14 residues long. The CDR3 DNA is TGTGCCAGTCTGAAAGGGGGACAGAATTCACCCCTCCACTTT. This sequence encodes CASLKGGQNSPLHF.

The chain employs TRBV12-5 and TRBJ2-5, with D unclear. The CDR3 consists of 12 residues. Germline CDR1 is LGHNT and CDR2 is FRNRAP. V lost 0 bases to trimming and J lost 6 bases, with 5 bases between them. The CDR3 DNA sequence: TGTGCTAGTGGTTTGGTAGGAAAGACCCAGTACTTC. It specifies CASGLVGKTQYF.

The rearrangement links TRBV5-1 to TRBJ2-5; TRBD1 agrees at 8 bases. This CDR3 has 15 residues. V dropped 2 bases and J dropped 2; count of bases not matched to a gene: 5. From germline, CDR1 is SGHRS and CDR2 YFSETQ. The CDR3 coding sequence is TGCGCCAGCAGCTTAGACAGGGGCCGGCAAGAGACCCAGTACTTC. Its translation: CASSLDRGRQETQYF. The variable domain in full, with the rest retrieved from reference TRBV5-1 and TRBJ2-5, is KAGVTQTPRYLIKTRGQQVTLSCSPISGHRSVSWYQQTPGQGLQFLFEYFSETQRNKGNFPGRFSGRQFSNSRSEMNVSTLELGDSALYLCASSLDRGRQETQYFGPGTRLLVL.

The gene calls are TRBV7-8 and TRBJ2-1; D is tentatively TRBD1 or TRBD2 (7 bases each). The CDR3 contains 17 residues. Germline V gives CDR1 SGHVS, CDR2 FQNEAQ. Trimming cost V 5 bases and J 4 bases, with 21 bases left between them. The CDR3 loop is CASSPSGGGQLYNEQFF. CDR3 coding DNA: TGTGCCAGCAGCCCCTCAGGGGGGGGACAGCTTTACAATGAGCAGTTCTTC. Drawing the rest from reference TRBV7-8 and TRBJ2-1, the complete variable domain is GAGVSQSPRYKVAKRGQDVALRCDPISGHVSLFWYQQALGQGPEFLTYFQNEAQLDKSGLPSDRFFAERPEGSVSTLKIQRTQQEDSAVYLCASSPSGGGQLYNEQFFGPGTRLTVL.

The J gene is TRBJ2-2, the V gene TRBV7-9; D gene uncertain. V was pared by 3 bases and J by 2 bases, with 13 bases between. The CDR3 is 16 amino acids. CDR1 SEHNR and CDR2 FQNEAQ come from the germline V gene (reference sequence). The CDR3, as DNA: TGTGCCAGCAGCTTCTCTACAATAGGCAACACCGGGGAGCTGTTTTTT. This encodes CASSFSTIGNTGELFF. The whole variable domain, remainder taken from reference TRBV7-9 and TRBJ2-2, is DTGVSQNPRHKITKRGQNVTFRCDPISEHNRLYWYRQTLGQGPEFLTYFQNEAQLEKSRLLSDRFSAERPKGSFSTLEIQRTEQGDSAMYLCASSFSTIGNTGELFFGEGSRLTVL.